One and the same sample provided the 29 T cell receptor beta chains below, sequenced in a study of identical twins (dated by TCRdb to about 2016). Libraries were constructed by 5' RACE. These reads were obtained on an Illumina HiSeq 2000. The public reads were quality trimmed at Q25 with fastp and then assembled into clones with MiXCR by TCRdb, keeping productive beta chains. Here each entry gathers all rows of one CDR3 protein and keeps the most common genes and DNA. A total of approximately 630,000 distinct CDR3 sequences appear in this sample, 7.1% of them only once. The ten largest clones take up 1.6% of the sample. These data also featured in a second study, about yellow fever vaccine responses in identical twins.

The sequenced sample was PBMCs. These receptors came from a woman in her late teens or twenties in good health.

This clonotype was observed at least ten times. The CDR3 loop reads CASSGLAGAVDTQYF. CDR3 DNA: TGCGCCAGCAGTGGACTAGCGGGAGCGGTAGATACGCAGTATTTT. The chain is built from TRBV10-1 and TRBJ2-3; 12 nucleotides match TRBD2. This CDR3 region has 15 residues. Trimming removed 4 bases from V and 5 bases from J; junction bases left unmatched: 4. In germline, CDR1 is WNHNN, CDR2 SYGVQD (reference sequence).

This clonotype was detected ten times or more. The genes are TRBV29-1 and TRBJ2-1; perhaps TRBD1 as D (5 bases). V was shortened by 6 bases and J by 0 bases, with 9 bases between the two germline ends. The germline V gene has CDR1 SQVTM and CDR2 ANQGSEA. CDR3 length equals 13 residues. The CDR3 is CSVARDSYNEQFF. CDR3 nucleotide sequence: TGCAGCGTGGCCAGGGACTCCTACAATGAGCAGTTCTTC.

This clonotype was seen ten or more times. Written as DNA, the CDR3 is TGCGCCAGCAGCCAAGACATACCGTGGGGAGCCAAAAACATTCAGTACTTC. It yields the protein CASSQDIPWGAKNIQYF. The rearrangement uses TRBV4-1 and TRBJ2-4; D remains ambiguous. CDR3 size: 17 residues. CDR1 MGHRA and CDR2 YSYEKL come from the germline V gene. V was cut by 0 bases and J by 0 bases, with 12 bases left in between.

The CDR3 here is CASSLRTEDTQYF. The CDR3 DNA is TGTGCCAGCAGCCTCCGGACAGAAGATACGCAGTATTTT. The chain has TRBV3-1 and TRBJ2-3; D perhaps matches TRBD1 (6 bases). CDR3 length: 13 amino acids. Per germline, CDR1 LGHDT and CDR2 YNNKEL (reference sequence). Trimming removed 4 bases from V and 5 bases from J, with 10 bases in between.

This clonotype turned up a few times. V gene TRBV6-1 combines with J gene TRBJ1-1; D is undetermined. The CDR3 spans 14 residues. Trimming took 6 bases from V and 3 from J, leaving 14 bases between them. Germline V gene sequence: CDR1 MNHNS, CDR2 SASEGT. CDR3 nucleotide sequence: TGTGCCAGCAGAATTTTTTACGGGGACACTGAAGCTTTCTTT. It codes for CASRIFYGDTEAFF.

DNA of the CDR3: TGTGCCAGCAGCAGAAATAGGGGAACCGTCTATGGCTACACCTTC. This encodes CASSRNRGTVYGYTF. V gene TRBV6-1 combines with J gene TRBJ1-2; possibly TRBD1 for D (5 bases). CDR3 length equals 15 residues. The V and J ends lost 6 bases and 4 bases respectively, with 18 bases between them. Germline V gene sequence: CDR1 MNHNS, CDR2 SASEGT.

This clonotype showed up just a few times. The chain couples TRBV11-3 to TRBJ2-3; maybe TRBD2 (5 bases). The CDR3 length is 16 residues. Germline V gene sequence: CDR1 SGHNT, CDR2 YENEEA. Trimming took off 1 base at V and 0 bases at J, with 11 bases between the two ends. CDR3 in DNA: TGTGCCAGCAGCTTAGGGGGTCGGACTAGCACAGATACGCAGTATTTT. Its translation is CASSLGGRTSTDTQYF.

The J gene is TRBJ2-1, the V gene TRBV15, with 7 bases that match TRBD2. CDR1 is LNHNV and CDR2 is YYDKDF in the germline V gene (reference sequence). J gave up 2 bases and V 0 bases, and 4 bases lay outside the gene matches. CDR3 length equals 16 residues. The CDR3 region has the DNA TGTGCCACCAGCAGAGATGCTAGCGGCACCTACAATGAGCAGTTCTTC. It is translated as CATSRDASGTYNEQFF. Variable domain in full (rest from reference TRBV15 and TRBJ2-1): DAMVIQNPRYQVTQFGKPVTLSCSQTLNHNVMYWYQQKSSQAPKLLFHYYDKDFNNEADTPDNFQSRRPNTSFCFLDIRSPGLGDTAMYLCATSRDASGTYNEQFFGPGTRLTVL.

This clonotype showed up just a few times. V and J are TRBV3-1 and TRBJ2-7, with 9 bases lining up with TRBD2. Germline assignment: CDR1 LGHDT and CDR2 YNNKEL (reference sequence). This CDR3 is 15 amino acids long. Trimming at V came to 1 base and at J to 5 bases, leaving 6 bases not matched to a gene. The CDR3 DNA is TGTGCCAGCAGCCAAGGGGTTAGCGGGGGAGACGAGCAGTACGTC. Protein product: CASSQGVSGGDEQYV.

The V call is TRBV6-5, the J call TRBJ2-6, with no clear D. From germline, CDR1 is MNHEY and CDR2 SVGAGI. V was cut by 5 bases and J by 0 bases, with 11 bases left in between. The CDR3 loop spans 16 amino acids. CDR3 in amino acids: CASSHWQASGANVLTF. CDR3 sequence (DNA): TGTGCCAGCAGTCACTGGCAGGCCTCTGGGGCCAACGTCCTGACTTTC.

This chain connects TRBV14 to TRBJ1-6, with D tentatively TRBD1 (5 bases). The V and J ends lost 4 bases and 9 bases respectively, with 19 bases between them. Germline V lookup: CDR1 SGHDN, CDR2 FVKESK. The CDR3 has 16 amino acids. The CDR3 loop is CASSPSLGVSISPLHF. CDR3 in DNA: TGTGCCAGCAGCCCATCGCTGGGGGTGTCCATTTCACCCCTCCACTTT.

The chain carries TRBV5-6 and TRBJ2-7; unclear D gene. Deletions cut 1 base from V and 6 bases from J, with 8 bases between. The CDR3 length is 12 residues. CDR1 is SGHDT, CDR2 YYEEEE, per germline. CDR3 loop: CASSLKGREQYV. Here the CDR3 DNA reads TGTGCCAGCAGCTTGAAGGGTCGCGAGCAGTACGTC.

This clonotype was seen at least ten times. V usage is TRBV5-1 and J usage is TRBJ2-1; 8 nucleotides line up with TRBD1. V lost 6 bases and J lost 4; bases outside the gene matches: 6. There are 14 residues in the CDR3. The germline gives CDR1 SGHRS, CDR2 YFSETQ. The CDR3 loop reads CASIPGQAYNEQFF. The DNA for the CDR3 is TGCGCCAGCATCCCGGGACAGGCATACAATGAGCAGTTCTTC.

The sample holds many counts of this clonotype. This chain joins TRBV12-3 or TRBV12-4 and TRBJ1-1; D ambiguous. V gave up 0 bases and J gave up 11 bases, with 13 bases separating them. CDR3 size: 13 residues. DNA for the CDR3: TGTGCCAGCAGTTTAGCGCAGGACTCTGGGGCTTTCTTT. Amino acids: CASSLAQDSGAFF.

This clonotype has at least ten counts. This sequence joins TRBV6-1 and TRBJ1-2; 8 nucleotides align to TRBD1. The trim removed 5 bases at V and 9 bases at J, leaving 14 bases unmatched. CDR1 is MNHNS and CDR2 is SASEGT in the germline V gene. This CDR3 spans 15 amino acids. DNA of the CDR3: TGTGCCAGCAGTACGTCAGGGACAGGTCTTAGGAGCTACACCTTC. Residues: CASSTSGTGLRSYTF.

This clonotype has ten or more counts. In DNA form, the CDR3 reads TGTGCCAGCAGTAGAAGGGGTACAGGGGGCAATGGCTACACCTTC. This translates into CASSRRGTGGNGYTF. The chain links TRBV6-1 to TRBJ1-2; 9 bases line up with TRBD1. The CDR3 contains 15 residues. Unmatched junction bases numbered 10, after V lost 5 bases and J lost 6 bases. CDR1 and CDR2 from the germline V gene are MNHNS and SASEGT.

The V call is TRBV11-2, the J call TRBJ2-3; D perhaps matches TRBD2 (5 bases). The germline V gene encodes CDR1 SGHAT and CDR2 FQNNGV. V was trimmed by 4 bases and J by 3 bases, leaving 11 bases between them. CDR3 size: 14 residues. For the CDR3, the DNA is TGTGCCAGCAGCTCGCTAGCTGTAACAGATACGCAGTATTTT. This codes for CASSSLAVTDTQYF.

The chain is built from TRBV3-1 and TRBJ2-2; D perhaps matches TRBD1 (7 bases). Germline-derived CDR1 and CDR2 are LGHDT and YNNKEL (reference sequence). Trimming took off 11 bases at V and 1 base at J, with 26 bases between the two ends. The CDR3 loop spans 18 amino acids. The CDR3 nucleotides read TGTGCCTTCTGTTTGTGGCAGGGGGGACCATTGAACACCGGGGAGCTGTTTTTT. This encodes CAFCLWQGGPLNTGELFF.

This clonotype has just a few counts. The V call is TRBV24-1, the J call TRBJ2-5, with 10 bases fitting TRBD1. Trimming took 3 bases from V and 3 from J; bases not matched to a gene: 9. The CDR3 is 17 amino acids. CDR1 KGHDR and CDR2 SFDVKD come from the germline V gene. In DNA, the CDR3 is TGTGCCACCAGTGATCCCTATCCGACAGGGGGCAAAGAGACCCAGTACTTC. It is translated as CATSDPYPTGGKETQYF.

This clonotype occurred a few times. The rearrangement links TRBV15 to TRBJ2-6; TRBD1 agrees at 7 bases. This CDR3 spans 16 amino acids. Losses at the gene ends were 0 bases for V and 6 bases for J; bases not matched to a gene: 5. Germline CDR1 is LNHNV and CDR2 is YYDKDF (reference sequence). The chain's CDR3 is CATSRDRKGAANVLTF. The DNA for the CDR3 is TGTGCCACCAGCAGAGATCGGAAGGGGGCGGCCAACGTCCTGACTTTC.

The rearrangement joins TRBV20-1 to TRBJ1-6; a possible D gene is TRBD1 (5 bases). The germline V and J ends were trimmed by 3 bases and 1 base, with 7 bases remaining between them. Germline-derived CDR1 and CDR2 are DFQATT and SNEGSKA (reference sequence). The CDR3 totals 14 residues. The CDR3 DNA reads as TGCAGTGCTAGCGAGGGGTCCTATAATTCACCCCTCCACTTT. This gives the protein CSASEGSYNSPLHF.

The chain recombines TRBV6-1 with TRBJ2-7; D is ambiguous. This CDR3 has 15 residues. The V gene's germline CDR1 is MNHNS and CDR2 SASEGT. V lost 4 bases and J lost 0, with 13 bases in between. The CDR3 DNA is TGTGCCAGCAGTGGACACACGGGTAGCTCCTACGAGCAGTACTTC. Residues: CASSGHTGSSYEQYF.

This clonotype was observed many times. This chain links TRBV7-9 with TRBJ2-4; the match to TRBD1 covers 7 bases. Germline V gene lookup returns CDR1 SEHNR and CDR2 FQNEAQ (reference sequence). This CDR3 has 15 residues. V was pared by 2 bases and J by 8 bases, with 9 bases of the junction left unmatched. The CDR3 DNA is TGTGCCAGCAGCTTATCCGGGACAGTAATTGACATTCAGTACTTC. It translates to CASSLSGTVIDIQYF.

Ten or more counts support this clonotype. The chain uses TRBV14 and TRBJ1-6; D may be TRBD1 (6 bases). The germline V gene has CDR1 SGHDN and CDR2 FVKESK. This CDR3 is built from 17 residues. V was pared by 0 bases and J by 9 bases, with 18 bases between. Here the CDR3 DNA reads TGTGCCAGCAGCCAAGACCAGGACAGCCAGACCCGTTCACCCCTCCACTTT. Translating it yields CASSQDQDSQTRSPLHF.

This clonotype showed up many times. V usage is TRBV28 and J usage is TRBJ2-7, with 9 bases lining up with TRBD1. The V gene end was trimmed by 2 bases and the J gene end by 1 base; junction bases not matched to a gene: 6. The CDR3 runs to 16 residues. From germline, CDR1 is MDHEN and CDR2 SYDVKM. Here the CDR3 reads CASSLTPTGGSYEQYF. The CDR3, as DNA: TGTGCCAGCAGTTTAACCCCGACAGGGGGGTCCTACGAGCAGTACTTC.

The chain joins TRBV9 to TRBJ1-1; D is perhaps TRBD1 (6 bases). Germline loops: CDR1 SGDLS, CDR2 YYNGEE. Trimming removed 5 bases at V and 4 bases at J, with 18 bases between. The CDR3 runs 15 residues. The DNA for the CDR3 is TGTGCCAGCAGACCCCACACAGGGCTTTTCACTGAAGCTTTCTTT. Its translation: CASRPHTGLFTEAFF.

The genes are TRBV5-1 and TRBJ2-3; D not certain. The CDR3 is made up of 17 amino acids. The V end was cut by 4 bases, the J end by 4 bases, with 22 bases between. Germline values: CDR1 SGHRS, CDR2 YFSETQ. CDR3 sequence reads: CASSPPRSPGTPDTQYF. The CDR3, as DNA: TGCGCCAGCAGCCCCCCCCGGAGCCCAGGCACGCCAGATACGCAGTATTTT.

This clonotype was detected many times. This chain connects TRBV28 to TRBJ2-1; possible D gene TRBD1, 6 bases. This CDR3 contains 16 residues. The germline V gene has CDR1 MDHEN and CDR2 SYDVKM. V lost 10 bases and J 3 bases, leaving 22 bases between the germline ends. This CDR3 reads CATWGPGTSGYNEQFF. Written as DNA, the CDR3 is TGTGCCACCTGGGGGCCAGGGACCTCAGGCTACAATGAGCAGTTCTTC.

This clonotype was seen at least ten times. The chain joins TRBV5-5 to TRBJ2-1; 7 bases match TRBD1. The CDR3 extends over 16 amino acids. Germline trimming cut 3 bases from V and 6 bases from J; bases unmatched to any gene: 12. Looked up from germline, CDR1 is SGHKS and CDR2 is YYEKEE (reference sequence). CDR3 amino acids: CASSSSDRAVGNEQFF. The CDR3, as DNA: TGTGCCAGCAGCTCCTCCGACAGGGCGGTTGGCAATGAGCAGTTCTTC.